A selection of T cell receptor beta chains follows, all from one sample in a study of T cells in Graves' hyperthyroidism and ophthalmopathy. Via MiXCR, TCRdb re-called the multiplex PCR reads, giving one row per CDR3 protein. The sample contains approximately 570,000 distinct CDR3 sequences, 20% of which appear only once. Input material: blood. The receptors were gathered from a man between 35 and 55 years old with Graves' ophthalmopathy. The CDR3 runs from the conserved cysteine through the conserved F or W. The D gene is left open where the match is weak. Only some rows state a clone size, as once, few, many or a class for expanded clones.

CDR3aa: CAGGPYEQYF
CDR3nt: TGTGCCGGGGGGCCCTACGAGCAGTACTTC
v_gene: TRBV27
len: 10
d_gene: NA
abundance: NA
j_gene: TRBJ2-7

CDR3aa: CASSHLILNTEAFF
CDR3nt: TGCGCCAGCAGCCATCTCATTTTGAACACTGAAGCTTTCTTT
v_gene: TRBV4-1
len: 14
d_gene: NA
abundance: many
j_gene: TRBJ1-1

CDR3aa: CASSNSGGARIVTDTQYF
CDR3nt: TGTGCCAGCAGTAATAGCGGGGGGGCCCGAATAGTCACAGATACGCAGTATTTT
v_gene: TRBV6-2/TRBV6-3
len: 18
d_gene: TRBD2
abundance: NA
j_gene: TRBJ2-3

CDR3aa: CASSFAFVGNPSGGSTDTQYF
CDR3nt: TGTGCCAGCAGCTTTGCCTTTGTCGGGAATCCTAGCGGGGGTAGCACAGATACGCAGTATTTT
v_gene: TRBV5-5
len: 21
d_gene: TRBD2
abundance: NA
j_gene: TRBJ2-3

CDR3aa: CASSYGGGSNQPQHF
CDR3nt: TGTGCCAGCAGTTATGGAGGGGGTAGCAATCAGCCCCAGCATTTT
v_gene: TRBV6-5
len: 15
d_gene: NA
abundance: NA
j_gene: TRBJ1-5

CDR3aa: CASSYSGATNEKLFF
CDR3nt: TGTGCCAGCAGTTACTCGGGGGCAACTAATGAAAAACTGTTTTTT
v_gene: TRBV6-2/TRBV6-3
len: 15
d_gene: NA
abundance: many
j_gene: TRBJ1-4

CDR3aa: CASSIRPLGDSYEQYF
CDR3nt: TGTGCCAGTAGTATCCGGCCCCTGGGGGACTCCTACGAGCAGTACTTC
v_gene: TRBV19
len: 16
d_gene: NA
abundance: NA
j_gene: TRBJ2-7

CDR3aa: CASSFFGRDYTDTQYF
CDR3nt: TGTGCCAGCAGTTTTTTCGGGAGGGACTACACAGATACGCAGTATTTT
v_gene: TRBV27
len: 16
d_gene: TRBD2
abundance: NA
j_gene: TRBJ2-3

CDR3aa: CASSRRGTGGYTF
CDR3nt: TGTGCCAGCAGCCGTAGGGGGACGGGAGGCTACACCTTC
v_gene: TRBV3-1
len: 13
d_gene: NA
abundance: NA
j_gene: TRBJ1-2

CDR3aa: CASSYTRAVDINQPQHF
CDR3nt: TGTGCCAGCAGTTATACCCGGGCAGTCGACATTAATCAGCCCCAGCATTTT
v_gene: TRBV6-2/TRBV6-3
len: 17
d_gene: NA
abundance: NA
j_gene: TRBJ1-5

CDR3aa: CASTRGLAGGNTGELFF
CDR3nt: TGTGCCAGCACGAGGGGACTAGCGGGGGGCAACACCGGGGAGCTGTTTTTT
v_gene: TRBV2
len: 17
d_gene: TRBD2
abundance: NA
j_gene: TRBJ2-2

CDR3aa: CASSQGSTSGRGHEQFF
CDR3nt: TGTGCCAGCAGCCAAGGGTCTACTAGCGGGAGAGGGCATGAGCAGTTCTTC
v_gene: TRBV11-3
len: 17
d_gene: TRBD2
abundance: NA
j_gene: TRBJ2-1

CDR3aa: CASSFQGAHNEQFF
CDR3nt: TGCGCCAGCAGCTTTCAGGGGGCCCACAATGAGCAGTTCTTC
v_gene: TRBV5-1
len: 14
d_gene: TRBD1
abundance: NA
j_gene: TRBJ2-1

CDR3aa: CAISPGQVDPDTQYF
CDR3nt: TGTGCCATCAGCCCGGGACAGGTTGACCCAGATACGCAGTATTTT
v_gene: TRBV10-3
len: 15
d_gene: TRBD1
abundance: few
j_gene: TRBJ2-3

CDR3aa: CASSPHRSGGTNTGELFF
CDR3nt: TGTGCCAGCAGCCCCCACCGTTCGGGGGGCACGAACACCGGGGAGCTGTTTTTT
v_gene: TRBV7-9
len: 18
d_gene: NA
abundance: few
j_gene: TRBJ2-2

CDR3aa: CASSPRGHVGELFF
CDR3nt: TGTGCCAGCAGCCCCCGGGGGCACGTCGGGGAGCTGTTTTTT
v_gene: TRBV7-2
len: 14
d_gene: NA
abundance: NA
j_gene: TRBJ2-2

CDR3aa: CASSVEQDRGSGNTIYF
CDR3nt: TGTGCCAGCAGCGTAGAGCAGGACAGGGGGTCTGGAAACACCATATATTTT
v_gene: TRBV7-8
len: 17
d_gene: TRBD1
abundance: NA
j_gene: TRBJ1-3

CDR3aa: CASSPTGGLTYGYTF
CDR3nt: TGTGCCAGCAGCCCTACAGGGGGCCTCACCTATGGCTACACCTTC
v_gene: TRBV6-1
len: 15
d_gene: TRBD1
abundance: NA
j_gene: TRBJ1-2

CDR3aa: CALRRTSGSNEQFF
CDR3nt: TGTGCCTTGCGAAGGACTAGCGGGAGCAATGAGCAGTTCTTC
v_gene: TRBV10-3
len: 14
d_gene: TRBD2
abundance: few
j_gene: TRBJ2-1

CDR3aa: CSASVGFGNQPQHF
CDR3nt: TGCAGTGCTAGCGTAGGGTTCGGGAATCAGCCCCAGCATTTT
v_gene: TRBV20-1
len: 14
d_gene: NA
abundance: few
j_gene: TRBJ1-5

CDR3aa: CAWSVTGVRNQPQHF
CDR3nt: TGTGCCTGGAGTGTGACAGGGGTGCGTAATCAGCCCCAGCATTTT
v_gene: TRBV30
len: 15
d_gene: TRBD1
abundance: many
j_gene: TRBJ1-5

CDR3aa: CSARDPLSVGGKIYGYTF
CDR3nt: TGCAGTGCTAGAGACCCACTTTCGGTGGGGGGGAAAATTTATGGCTACACCTTC
v_gene: TRBV20-1
len: 18
d_gene: NA
abundance: many
j_gene: TRBJ1-2

CDR3aa: CASSQSGGGFGGYTF
CDR3nt: TGTGCCAGCAGCCAGTCTGGCGGAGGGTTCGGTGGCTACACCTTC
v_gene: TRBV3-1
len: 15
d_gene: NA
abundance: many
j_gene: TRBJ1-2

CDR3aa: CASSRQGLAFDTDTQYF
CDR3nt: TGTGCCAGCAGCAGGCAGGGACTAGCCTTCGACACAGATACGCAGTATTTT
v_gene: TRBV5-4
len: 17
d_gene: TRBD2
abundance: NA
j_gene: TRBJ2-3

CDR3aa: CASSQDSSKAYYGYTF
CDR3nt: TGTGCCAGCAGCCAAGATAGTAGTAAGGCGTACTATGGCTACACCTTC
v_gene: TRBV3-1
len: 16
d_gene: NA
abundance: NA
j_gene: TRBJ1-2

CDR3aa: CSARGDTGGETSNQPQHF
CDR3nt: TGCAGTGCTAGAGGCGATACAGGGGGCGAAACTAGCAATCAGCCCCAGCATTTT
v_gene: TRBV20-1
len: 18
d_gene: TRBD1
abundance: once
j_gene: TRBJ1-5

CDR3aa: CASTQGWGFMNTEAFF
CDR3nt: TGTGCCAGCACCCAAGGGTGGGGGTTCATGAACACTGAAGCTTTCTTT
v_gene: TRBV5-5
len: 16
d_gene: NA
abundance: NA
j_gene: TRBJ1-1